The 14 T cell receptor beta chains in this list originate from one sample, sequenced in a study of blood T cell repertoires in COVID-19. Sequenced by immunoSEQ multiplex PCR; TCRdb stores in-frame clones only, minus some. Among 250,000 or so clones listed, about 87% were seen once. Sequencing was performed on PBMCs or T cells enriched from blood (not recorded which). The receptors here all came from a woman aged 40 to 55 who had been exposed to COVID-19.

This chain uses TRBV1 with TRBJ2-5; the D call in the table, TRBD2, was not verified against the DNA. TRBV1 is marked as a pseudogene. The length of the CDR3 is 18 residues. The chain's CDR3 is CTSSPGTSGDWYQETQYF. The CDR3, as DNA: TGCACCAGCAGCCCCGGGACTAGCGGGGATTGGTACCAAGAGACCCAGTACTTC.

This chain joins TRBV28 and TRBJ2-3, with D unresolved. V lost 3 bases, J lost 4 bases, and 11 bases lay in between. Per germline, CDR1 MDHEN and CDR2 SYDVKM. The length of the CDR3 is 14 residues. CDR3 protein: CASSFVELSDTQYF. In DNA form, the CDR3 reads TGTGCCAGCAGTTTTGTTGAGCTCTCAGATACGCAGTATTTT.

CDR3 protein: CASSLVGVAGNTIYF. DNA for the CDR3: TGTGCCAGCAGTTTAGTGGGAGTTGCTGGAAACACCATATATTTT. This rearrangement joins TRBV27 to TRBJ1-3; D is unclear. V lost 2 bases, J lost 2 bases, and 10 bases lay in between. From germline, CDR1 is MNHEY and CDR2 SMNVEV (reference sequence). The CDR3 loop spans 15 amino acids.

The V gene is TRBV2, the J gene TRBJ2-3; D perhaps matches TRBD2 (6 bases). The germline CDR1 and CDR2 sequences are SNHLY and FYNNEI. Trimming left V 2 bases short and J 1 base short, with 10 bases between. This CDR3 spans 15 amino acids. The DNA of the CDR3 is TGTGCCAGCAGTGAAAAGGGCGGGGGCACAGATACGCAGTATTTT. It encodes CASSEKGGGTDTQYF. The variable domain in full, with the rest retrieved from reference TRBV2 and TRBJ2-3, is EPEVTQTPSHQVTQMGQEVILRCVPISNHLYFYWYRQILGQKVEFLVSFYNNEISEKSEIFDDQFSVERPDGSNFTLKIRSTKLEDSAMYFCASSEKGGGTDTQYFGPGTRLTVL.

The gene calls are TRBV28 and TRBJ1-1; the D gene is possibly TRBD1 (5 bases). The V gene lost 5 bases and the J gene lost 0 bases, with 10 bases spanning the gap. This CDR3 spans 14 amino acids. Looked up from germline, CDR1 is MDHEN and CDR2 is SYDVKM. The DNA of the CDR3 is TGTGCCAGCAGTCTCGTACAGGTGAACACTGAAGCTTTCTTT. It yields the protein CASSLVQVNTEAFF.

This chain joins TRBV28 and TRBJ1-2; 9 bases align to TRBD1. The CDR3 runs to 17 residues. The V gene's germline CDR1 is MDHEN and CDR2 SYDVKM. J lost 6 bases, V lost 0 bases, and 11 bases had no gene match. CDR3 bases: TGTGCCAGCAGTTTATGGCCCGGGGGGACAGGGACGCATGGCTACACCTTC. Amino acids: CASSLWPGGTGTHGYTF.

In nucleotides, the CDR3 is TGTGCCAGCACCTCACAGGGGACGGAGACCCAGTACTTC. Its translation is CASTSQGTETQYF. The chain uses TRBV27 and TRBJ2-5; 7 bases match TRBD1. The germline V gene has CDR1 MNHEY and CDR2 SMNVEV (reference sequence). This CDR3 is 13 amino acids long. J lost 5 bases, V lost 7 bases, and 7 bases had no gene match.

The chain employs TRBV30 and TRBJ2-5, with 12 bases that match TRBD2. In germline, CDR1 is GTSNPN, CDR2 SVGIG (reference sequence). Losses at the gene ends were 2 bases for V and 4 bases for J; bases not matched to a gene: 5. The CDR3 loop spans 15 amino acids. The CDR3 sequence: CAWSPLAGGRETQYF. The CDR3 coding sequence is TGTGCCTGGAGTCCCCTAGCGGGGGGGCGAGAGACCCAGTACTTC.

The J gene is TRBJ1-2, the V gene TRBV19; 8 nucleotides match TRBD1. The germline V gene has CDR1 LNHDA and CDR2 SQIVND (reference sequence). Germline trimming cut 3 bases from V and 1 base from J; bases unmatched to any gene: 10. This CDR3 comprises 17 residues. Written as DNA, the CDR3 is TGTGCCAGTAGTATCCAATACGGACAGGGAGGTAACTATGGCTACACCTTC. Translating it yields CASSIQYGQGGNYGYTF.

Note on this clone: Here the CDR3 omits its conserved ending phenylalanine or tryptophan, so a read error is the likely source. The limits of the CDR3 on the DNA are not certain, so only TCRdb's listed CDR3 is given. This chain joins TRBV4-1 and TRBJ2-7; TRBD1, the table's D call, was not compared with the DNA. Germline V lookup: CDR1 MGHRA, CDR2 YSYEKL. The CDR3 region is 11 residues in length, termini included. The CDR3 reads CASSQDRTACA.

CDR3 region: CASSYEPYGGTEAFF. The CDR3 nucleotides are TGTGCCAGCAGTTACGAACCTTATGGGGGGACTGAAGCTTTCTTT. The chain recombines TRBV6-5 with TRBJ1-1; tentatively, D is TRBD1 (5 bases). Germline V gene lookup returns CDR1 MNHEY and CDR2 SVGAGI. The ends were cut back, 2 bases at V and 5 bases at J, with 15 bases in the middle. This CDR3 has 15 amino acids.

The chain uses TRBV5-1 and TRBJ2-2; 7 bases fit TRBD1. The CDR3 is 17 residues long. CDR1 and CDR2 (germline): SGHRS, YFSETQ. The trim removed 4 bases at V and 2 bases at J, leaving 11 bases unmatched. For the CDR3, the DNA is TGCGCCAGCAGCCCACCAAACAGGGGCCGTAACACCGGGGAGCTGTTTTTT. This codes for CASSPPNRGRNTGELFF.

This clone has just a few counts. The gene calls are TRBV11-3 and TRBJ1-1, with a possible D match to TRBD1 (5 bases). The CDR3 totals 14 residues. Germline V lookup: CDR1 SGHNT, CDR2 YENEEA. V was trimmed by 3 bases and J by 4 bases, leaving 12 bases between them. CDR3 sequence: CASSLGQAITEAFF. The CDR3 DNA reads TGTGCCAGCAGCTTGGGGCAGGCCATCACTGAAGCTTTCTTT.

This chain connects TRBV20-1 to TRBJ2-1; D call uncertain. CDR3 length: 13 residues. Deletions cut 3 bases from V and 3 bases from J, with 9 bases between. CDR1 is DFQATT, CDR2 SNEGSKA, per germline (reference sequence). As DNA, the CDR3 is TGCAGTGCTAGTATTGTCGGCTACAATGAGCAGTTCTTC. Its translation is CSASIVGYNEQFF.